Presented here are 32 T cell receptor beta chains from one specimen sequenced in a study of persistence of HIV-infected CD4 T cells. Sequencing used immunoSEQ version 4 in survey mode. Assay: immunoSEQ multiplex PCR; the TCRdb copy retains only in-frame clones and omits some. This sample yields some 49,000 clones, of which just under 90% are seen a single time; 3.3% belongs to the top ten. Anti-CD3/anti-CD28 beads served as a nonspecific positive control stimulus. Responding CD4+ T cells were sorted by upregulation of both CD40 ligand and CD69. For these TCRs, the target antigens are not known. The specimen comprised CD4+ T cells sorted from PBMCs after roughly 18-hour stimulation, sampled from a patient who received antiretroviral therapy. The receptors were sampled from an adult woman with HIV who was CMV-seropositive.

V usage is TRBV6-5 and J usage is TRBJ2-1; 7 bases are a match to TRBD2. The CDR3 sequence is 14 residues long. CDR1 MNHEY and CDR2 SVGAGI come from the germline V gene. Unmatched junction bases numbered 7, after V lost 7 bases and J lost 4 bases. CDR3 sequence: CASMRLAEYNEQFF. Here the CDR3 DNA reads TGTGCCAGCATGAGGCTAGCGGAGTACAATGAGCAGTTCTTC.

The chain uses TRBV7-2 and TRBJ1-1, with D maybe TRBD1 (5 bases). CDR3 length: 14 amino acids. CDR1 is SGHTA and CDR2 is FQGNSA in the germline V gene. V was pared by 6 bases and J by 1 base, with 12 bases between. The CDR3 protein is CASRQDQANTEAFF. The CDR3 DNA sequence: TGTGCCAGCAGACAGGATCAGGCGAACACTGAAGCTTTCTTT.

The chain joins TRBV27 to TRBJ1-2, with 10 bases matching TRBD1. The CDR3 has 14 residues. The junction had 6 bases not matched to a gene; V was cut back by 4 bases and J by 7 bases. The V gene's germline CDR1 is MNHEY and CDR2 SMNVEV (reference sequence). DNA for the CDR3: TGTGCCAGCAGTTCCGCCGGGACAGGGGTTGGCTACACCTTC. Its protein product is CASSSAGTGVGYTF.

This chain links TRBV4-1 with TRBJ1-1; D may be TRBD1 (5 bases). The CDR3 loop spans 15 amino acids. V lost 1 base and J lost 4, with 13 bases in between. Germline values: CDR1 MGHRA, CDR2 YSYEKL. CDR3 region: CASSQVGRGVTEAFF. The CDR3 bases are TGCGCCAGCAGCCAAGTAGGCAGAGGGGTCACTGAAGCTTTCTTT.

Concerning this clone itself: An end of the junction differs from the germline gene, which may be a read error. This chain joins TRBV6-4 and TRBJ2-7, with D possibly matching TRBD1 (5 bases). Germline loops: CDR1 MRHNA, CDR2 SNTAGT. CDR3 size: 11 residues. CDR3 sequence (DNA): TGTGCCAGCGGGCCAGGGCCAGCTAAGGAGTTC. This encodes CASGPGPAKEF.

The rearrangement uses TRBV5-1 and TRBJ1-1, with TRBD1 matching 10 bases. The junction had 5 bases not matched to a gene; V was cut back by 3 bases and J by 6 bases. CDR1 and CDR2 from the germline V gene are SGHRS and YFSETQ. The CDR3 has 14 residues. CDR3 DNA: TGCGCCAGCAGCTCCACCGGGACAGGGGCTGAAGCTTTCTTT. Residues: CASSSTGTGAEAFF.

The chain combines TRBV5-1 with TRBJ1-1; 7 nucleotides agree with TRBD1. CDR3 length: 18 residues. Germline V gives CDR1 SGHRS, CDR2 YFSETQ. Trimming at V came to 5 bases and at J to 4 bases, leaving 20 bases not matched to a gene. The CDR3 protein is CASSPTGQAVGGSTEAFF. In DNA form, the CDR3 reads TGCGCCAGCAGTCCTACCGGACAGGCGGTTGGAGGGAGCACTGAAGCTTTCTTT.

The J gene is TRBJ2-7, the V gene TRBV5-1; D unclear. This CDR3 contains 14 residues. Germline V gene lookup returns CDR1 SGHRS and CDR2 YFSETQ. Trimming pared 1 base from V and 4 bases from J, leaving 12 bases between. This CDR3 is CASSLSGNGYEQYF. DNA for the CDR3: TGCGCCAGCAGCTTGTCAGGAAACGGGTACGAGCAGTACTTC.

The CDR3 nucleotides are TGCAGCGTTTCCGACATAGATACGCAGTATTTT. As protein: CSVSDIDTQYF. J is TRBJ2-3 and V is TRBV29-1; D is ambiguous. CDR1 is SQVTM and CDR2 is ANQGSEA in the germline V gene. V lost 5 bases and J lost 5, with 8 bases in between. The CDR3 is made up of 11 amino acids.

This clone was recorded once. This specimen includes other DNA sequences encoding the same CDR3. This chain joins TRBV12-3 or TRBV12-4 and TRBJ2-5, with D unresolved. The length of the CDR3 is 13 residues. V gave up 5 bases and J gave up 4 bases, with 11 bases separating them. The CDR3 DNA is TGTGCCAGCAGTCTAGGACCTCGAGAGACCCAGTACTTC. Translated, it gives CASSLGPRETQYF.

This chain links TRBV5-1 with TRBJ2-1; 14 bases line up with TRBD2. The length of the CDR3 is 15 residues. V lost 4 bases, J lost 9 bases, and 6 bases stayed unmatched. CDR1 and CDR2 (germline): SGHRS, YFSETQ. The CDR3 sequence is CASSPNGLAGGEQFF. The CDR3 DNA is TGCGCCAGCAGCCCAAACGGACTAGCGGGAGGTGAGCAGTTCTTC.

About this clone: Different DNA sequences within this sample yield the same CDR3. This chain connects TRBV19 to TRBJ1-5; D gene uncertain. CDR1 and CDR2 (germline): LNHDA, SQIVND (reference sequence). The ends were cut back, 0 bases at V and 2 bases at J, with 8 bases in the middle. The CDR3 sequence is 15 residues long. The CDR3 nucleotides read TGTGCCAGTAGTATAGACCGGGGTGGCAATCAGCCCCAGCATTTT. Encoded protein: CASSIDRGGNQPQHF.

The rearrangement links TRBV18 to TRBJ2-5; D is unresolved. This CDR3 spans 13 amino acids. Trimming took off 5 bases at V and 1 base at J, with 8 bases between the two ends. Germline values: CDR1 KGHSH, CDR2 LQKENI. For the CDR3, the DNA is TGTGCCAGCTCAAGGGAAGTCCAAGAGACCCAGTACTTC. This gives the protein CASSREVQETQYF.

The genes are TRBV2 and TRBJ1-6; 7 bases are a match to TRBD1. V lost 5 bases and J lost 8; bases outside the gene matches: 3. This CDR3 is built from 13 residues. Germline V lookup: CDR1 SNHLY, CDR2 FYNNEI. CDR3 protein: CASSTTGYSPLHF. CDR3 nucleotide sequence: TGTGCCAGCAGTACGACAGGGTATTCACCCCTCCACTTT.

This chain connects TRBV28 to TRBJ1-1, with D maybe TRBD1 (5 bases). From germline, CDR1 is MDHEN and CDR2 SYDVKM. V was pared by 6 bases and J by 0 bases, with 23 bases between. There are 18 residues in the CDR3. CDR3 nucleotides: TGTGCCAGCAGCCCTTTAGGGAGGGGCCTCACTCTGAACACTGAAGCTTTCTTT. This gives the protein CASSPLGRGLTLNTEAFF. Based on the CDR3 plus reference TRBV28 and TRBJ1-1, the full variable domain is DVKVTQSSRYLVKRTGEKVFLECVQDMDHENMFWYRQDPGLGLRLIYFSYDVKMKEKGDIPEGYSVSREKKERFSLILESASTNQTSMYLCASSPLGRGLTLNTEAFFGQGTRLTVV.

The J gene is TRBJ2-2, the V gene TRBV2; D is ambiguous. The CDR3 totals 13 residues. Germline V CDR1 and CDR2: SNHLY, FYNNEI. Trimming took 7 bases from V and 4 from J, leaving 10 bases between them. The CDR3 nucleotides read TGTGCCAGCACCCTAGGTACCACCGGGGAGCTGTTTTTT. It translates to CASTLGTTGELFF.

The chain joins TRBV18 to TRBJ1-1, with D tentatively TRBD1 (6 bases). The V and J ends lost 3 bases and 5 bases respectively, with 16 bases between them. The CDR3 loop spans 15 amino acids. Germline V gene data show CDR1 as KGHSH and CDR2 as LQKENI. CDR3 DNA sequence: TGTGCCAGCTCACCCTCACAGGGTCTCTTTACTGAAGCTTTCTTT. Amino acids: CASSPSQGLFTEAFF. Complete variable domain (other parts from reference TRBV18 and TRBJ1-1): NAGVMQNPRHLVRRRGQEARLRCSPMKGHSHVYWYRQLPEEGLKFMVYLQKENIIDESGMPKERFSAEFPKEGPSILRIQQVVRGDSAAYFCASSPSQGLFTEAFFGQGTRLTVV.

V usage is TRBV20-1 and J usage is TRBJ2-7; TRBD1 aligns across 9 bases. V shed 6 bases and J 6 bases; nucleotides not matched to a gene: 3. The V gene's germline CDR1 is DFQATT and CDR2 SNEGSKA (reference sequence). The CDR3 contains 11 residues. The CDR3 DNA is TGCAGTGCGGGGACAGGGAGCGAGCAGTACTTC. Its translation is CSAGTGSEQYF.

The V gene is TRBV21-1, the J gene TRBJ2-2; the table names TRBD1, a call not compared with the DNA. TRBV21-1 is flagged as a pseudogene. The CDR3 is 19 amino acids. Written as DNA, the CDR3 is TGTGCCAGCAGCAGTCAAGGACAGGGGGCGCGGGGCGTACGCGGGGAGCTGTTTTTT. Its protein product is CASSSQGQGARGVRGELFF.

CDR3 coding DNA: TGTGCCAGCAGCACATCAGGGGTTGGGGTCGATGAAAAACTGTTTTTT. Its translation is CASSTSGVGVDEKLFF. The J gene is TRBJ1-4, the V gene TRBV7-6, with D perhaps TRBD1 (6 bases). The CDR3 has 16 amino acids. The germline V gene encodes CDR1 SGHVS and CDR2 FNYEAQ. The V end lost 5 bases, the J end lost 6 bases, and 19 bases lay between the germline ends.

The V call is TRBV5-6, the J call TRBJ2-3; TRBD2 is a possible D gene (5 bases). The germline V gene has CDR1 SGHDT and CDR2 YYEEEE. This CDR3 comprises 11 residues. V lost 3 bases and J 9 bases, leaving 8 bases between the germline ends. This CDR3 is CASSSTGTQYF. As DNA, the CDR3 is TGTGCCAGCAGCTCGACGGGGACGCAGTATTTT.

V gene TRBV21-1 combines with J gene TRBJ2-7; TRBD1 reflects the table's D call only, with no check against the DNA. TRBV21-1 is given as a pseudogene. The CDR3 runs to 17 residues. DNA for the CDR3: TGTGCCAGCAGCAAAAAGGGAAGATTGGGACAGACCTACGAGCAGTACTTC. This sequence encodes CASSKKGRLGQTYEQYF.

The chain joins TRBV3-1 (or the pseudogene TRBV3-2) to TRBJ1-4; TRBD1 is a possible D gene (5 bases). V was cut by 6 bases and J by 6 bases, with 17 bases left in between. There are 15 residues in the CDR3. Germline lookup yields CDR1 LGHDT and CDR2 YNNKEL (reference sequence). CDR3 DNA sequence: TGTGCCAGCAGGCGCGAGGGGCTAGGAGATGAAAAACTGTTTTTT. Amino acids: CASRREGLGDEKLFF.

The chain employs TRBV15 and TRBJ2-3; D possibly corresponds to TRBD1 (6 bases). The length of the CDR3 is 16 residues. Trimming took off 2 bases at V and 4 bases at J, with 16 bases between the two ends. Per the germline V gene, CDR1 is LNHNV and CDR2 is YYDKDF (reference sequence). DNA for the CDR3: TGTGCCACCAGCAGATTAACAGGGAAAGGCGCAGATACGCAGTATTTT. It translates to CATSRLTGKGADTQYF.

With respect to this clone: Other DNA sequences in this specimen translate into the identical CDR3. The V gene is TRBV18, the J gene TRBJ1-6; no reliable D call. Looked up from germline, CDR1 is KGHSH and CDR2 is LQKENI. The CDR3 totals 13 residues. V was shortened by 6 bases and J by 7 bases, with 10 bases between the two germline ends. The CDR3: CASSPGLNSPLHF. The CDR3 region has the DNA TGTGCCAGCTCCCCCGGCCTCAATTCACCCCTCCACTTT.

The chain has TRBV27 and TRBJ2-7; the D is unclear. This CDR3 is built from 13 residues. The germline V and J ends were trimmed by 2 bases and 3 bases, with 8 bases remaining between them. Germline-derived CDR1 and CDR2 are MNHEY and SMNVEV (reference sequence). The DNA for the CDR3 is TGTGCCAGCAGTTTAATGTTCGGCTACGAGCAGTACTTC. It yields the protein CASSLMFGYEQYF.

The V and J genes are TRBV11-3 and TRBJ2-5; no reliable D call. Germline V CDR1 and CDR2: SGHNT, YENEEA. Trimming took 5 bases from V and 4 from J, leaving 5 bases between them. The CDR3 sequence is 11 residues long. This chain's CDR3 is CASSLGETQYF. The CDR3 nucleotides read TGTGCCAGCAGCCTGGGAGAGACCCAGTACTTC.

This clone was counted a single time. The CDR3 region has the DNA TGTGCCAGCAGCGCCTATCTAGCGGCCGGGGAGCAGTACTTC. It specifies CASSAYLAAGEQYF. The V call is TRBV9, the J call TRBJ2-7, with 7 bases identical to TRBD2. There are 14 residues in the CDR3. In germline, CDR1 is SGDLS, CDR2 YYNGEE. V dropped 3 bases and J dropped 7; count of bases not matched to a gene: 10.

The rearrangement uses TRBV28 and TRBJ2-7; possibly TRBD2 for D (7 bases). Trimming cost V 8 bases and J 0 bases, with 20 bases left between them. CDR1 is MDHEN, CDR2 SYDVKM, per germline. The CDR3 runs 16 residues. The DNA for the CDR3 is TGTGCCAGCGTCGACGGCGGGGGCGGATACTCCTACGAGCAGTACTTC. It translates to CASVDGGGGYSYEQYF.

The DNA of the CDR3 is TGTGCCAGCAGTTCGTCAGGGAGGGCCTATGGCTACACCTTC. Its protein is CASSSSGRAYGYTF. V usage is TRBV6-2 or TRBV6-3 and J usage is TRBJ1-2, with D perhaps TRBD1 (5 bases). Germline CDR1 MNHEY, CDR2 SVGEGT. The CDR3 is made up of 14 amino acids. V shed 4 bases and J shed 4 bases, with 13 bases lying between them.

V usage is TRBV27 and J usage is TRBJ1-1; no reliable D call. In germline, CDR1 is MNHEY, CDR2 SMNVEV (reference sequence). Trimming cost V 0 bases and J 1 base, with 6 bases left between them. CDR3 length equals 14 residues. Here the CDR3 reads CASSLSGRNTEAFF. The CDR3 DNA sequence: TGTGCCAGCAGTTTATCGGGCAGGAACACTGAAGCTTTCTTT.

V gene TRBV29-1 combines with J gene TRBJ2-7; D is ambiguous. CDR1 and CDR2 from the germline V gene are SQVTM and ANQGSEA. The ends were cut back, 4 bases at V and 1 base at J, with 8 bases in the middle. The CDR3 is 12 residues long. CDR3 protein: CSVASTSYEQYF. DNA of the CDR3: TGCAGCGTTGCTAGTACTTCCTACGAGCAGTACTTC.